A single sample gave rise to the 30 T cell receptor beta chains below, sequenced in a study of T cell responses to AZD1222 COVID-19 vaccine. Libraries were prepared by immunoSEQ multiplex PCR; TCRdb keeps only in-frame clonotypes and omits some of them. Of approximately 110,000 clones in the sample, 91% are singletons; the top ten hold approximately 7.9%. The sequenced sample was peripheral blood, obtained on day 0 of AZD1222 vaccination. These receptors were obtained from an adult in good health.

This chain links TRBV7-9 with TRBJ1-2, with 7 nucleotides matching TRBD1. CDR3 size: 14 residues. The germline gives CDR1 SEHNR, CDR2 FQNEAQ (reference sequence). The junction had 4 bases not matched to a gene; V was cut back by 6 bases and J by 0 bases. The CDR3 region is CASSLTGSNYGYTF. CDR3 coding DNA: TGTGCCAGCAGTCTGACAGGGTCTAACTATGGCTACACCTTC. The full variable domain, rest sourced from reference TRBV7-9 and TRBJ1-2, is DTGVSQNPRHKITKRGQNVTFRCDPISEHNRLYWYRQTLGQGPEFLTYFQNEAQLEKSRLLSDRFSAERPKGSFSTLEIQRTEQGDSAMYLCASSLTGSNYGYTFGSGTRLTVV.

V and J are TRBV5-1 and TRBJ2-2, with D hard to call. The CDR3 length is 12 residues. Trimming shortened V by 2 bases and J by 5 bases, and 4 bases separated the two germline ends. Germline CDR1 reads SGHRS; CDR2 reads YFSETQ. CDR3 loop: CASSFGTGELFF. The CDR3 region has the DNA TGCGCCAGCAGCTTTGGAACCGGGGAGCTGTTTTTT.

The chain couples TRBV6-5 to TRBJ2-7; D is unresolved. This CDR3 has 10 amino acids. The germline V gene has CDR1 MNHEY and CDR2 SVGAGI. The V gene lost 6 bases and the J gene lost 3 bases, with 3 bases spanning the gap. CDR3 loop: CASRDYEQYF. The CDR3 coding sequence is TGTGCCAGCAGGGACTACGAGCAGTACTTC.

The rearrangement joins TRBV27 to TRBJ2-3; D may correspond to TRBD1 or TRBD2 (5 bases each). CDR3 length: 17 amino acids. The V end was cut by 2 bases, the J end by 0 bases, with 15 bases between. The germline gives CDR1 MNHEY, CDR2 SMNVEV (reference sequence). CDR3 nucleotides: TGTGCCAGCAGTTTACGGGACGGCCGAGCTAGCACAGATACGCAGTATTTT. Protein sequence: CASSLRDGRASTDTQYF.

The genes are TRBV3-1 (or the pseudogene TRBV3-2) and TRBJ1-2; 7 nucleotides agree with TRBD1. CDR1 is LGHDT and CDR2 is YNNKEL in the germline V gene (reference sequence). The V and J ends lost 0 bases and 4 bases, in that order; junction bases with no gene match: 2. This CDR3 is built from 14 residues. The CDR3 here is CASSQEAGGYGYTF. For the CDR3, the DNA is TGTGCCAGCAGCCAAGAGGCAGGGGGCTATGGCTACACCTTC.

The V call is TRBV3-1 (or the pseudogene TRBV3-2), the J call TRBJ2-3, with D maybe TRBD1 (5 bases). Trimming removed 8 bases from V and 4 bases from J, with 13 bases in between. The CDR3 is 13 residues long. CDR1 is LGHDT, CDR2 YNNKEL, per germline (reference sequence). The DNA of the CDR3 is TGTGCCAGCTCTGGAAGGGGTGCAGATACGCAGTATTTT. Residues: CASSGRGADTQYF.

The rearrangement links TRBV7-9 to TRBJ1-2, with D uncertain. From germline, CDR1 is SEHNR and CDR2 FQNEAQ (reference sequence). V dropped 2 bases and J dropped 4 bases, with 14 bases sitting between them. This CDR3 is 15 amino acids long. The CDR3 region has the DNA TGTGCCAGCAGCTTATTACAGCTGACCTCCTATGGCTACACCTTC. As protein: CASSLLQLTSYGYTF.

The chain recombines TRBV19 with TRBJ1-1; D not certain. V was trimmed by 3 bases and J by 0 bases, leaving 8 bases between them. CDR3 length: 14 amino acids. CDR1 LNHDA and CDR2 SQIVND come from the germline V gene (reference sequence). CDR3 sequence reads: CASSILQMNTEAFF. CDR3 DNA sequence: TGTGCCAGTAGTATCTTACAGATGAACACTGAAGCTTTCTTT.

The chain carries TRBV5-1 and TRBJ2-7, with 8 positions matching TRBD1. Germline CDR1 and CDR2: SGHRS and YFSETQ. After removal of 3 bases from V and 3 bases from J, the junction contained 11 bases not matched to a gene. CDR3 size: 16 residues. The CDR3 here is CASSSAPGQAHYEQYF. In DNA, the CDR3 is TGCGCCAGCAGCTCCGCTCCGGGACAGGCCCACTACGAGCAGTACTTC.

This clone was seen only a few times. The chain is built from TRBV11-2 and TRBJ1-5; possibly TRBD1 for D (6 bases). The germline V and J ends were trimmed by 2 bases and 5 bases, with 13 bases remaining between them. There are 15 residues in the CDR3. The germline CDR1 and CDR2 sequences are SGHAT and FQNNGV. The CDR3 DNA follows: TGTGCCAGCAGCTTAAGTCGGGGGCGCGATCAGCCCCAGCATTTT. Translation gives CASSLSRGRDQPQHF.

The rearrangement uses TRBV2 and TRBJ2-3, with D possibly TRBD1 on 6 matching bases. Germline V gives CDR1 SNHLY, CDR2 FYNNEI. V lost 7 bases and J 2 bases, leaving 10 bases between the germline ends. CDR3 size: 13 residues. The DNA for the CDR3 is TGTGCCAGCATTGGACAGCACACAGATACGCAGTATTTT. Protein sequence: CASIGQHTDTQYF.

This clone was seen just once. The chain combines TRBV7-9 with TRBJ2-3; TRBD2 might be the D (6 bases). Deletions cut 4 bases from V and 2 bases from J, with 16 bases between. The CDR3 is made up of 16 amino acids. Germline V CDR1 and CDR2: SEHNR, FQNEAQ (reference sequence). The CDR3 DNA is TGTGCCAGCAGCTGGGGACTTCCCAGAGCCACAGATACGCAGTATTTT. Encoded protein: CASSWGLPRATDTQYF.

The CDR3 loop reads CASSQDGGQSFYGYTF. DNA for the CDR3: TGTGCCAGCAGCCAAGATGGGGGACAGTCTTTCTATGGCTACACCTTC. The chain combines TRBV3-1 (or the pseudogene TRBV3-2) with TRBJ1-2; 7 bases line up with TRBD1. The CDR3 length is 16 residues. Germline loops: CDR1 LGHDT, CDR2 YNNKEL (reference sequence). With V trimmed by 0 bases and J by 4 bases, 8 bases remained unmatched.

Turning to this clone: A read error may produce the germline difference seen at one junction end. Additional DNA sequences in this sample encode the identical CDR3. This chain joins TRBV9 and TRBJ2-5, with a possible D match to TRBD1 (6 bases). The CDR3 runs to 14 residues. Germline V CDR1 and CDR2: SGDLS, YYNGEE. The CDR3 spells CASSVGGHQETQYF. The CDR3 bases are TGTGCCAGCAGCGTAGGGGGACATCAAGAAACCCAGTACTTC.

The chain has TRBV7-8 and TRBJ1-1, with D tentatively TRBD1 (5 bases). The length of the CDR3 is 15 residues. The germline CDR1 and CDR2 sequences are SGHVS and FQNEAQ. V dropped 5 bases and J dropped 2 bases, with 15 bases sitting between them. The CDR3 DNA reads TGTGCCAGCAGCGTCATCGCAGGGACCAACACTGAAGCTTTCTTT. Amino acids: CASSVIAGTNTEAFF.

The V call is TRBV5-3, the J call TRBJ1-1, with 11 bases that match TRBD1. TRBV5-3 is an open reading frame, and its role is uncertain. With V trimmed by 0 bases and J by 4 bases, 8 bases remained unmatched. The CDR3 length is 17 residues. The DNA of the CDR3 is TGTGCCAGAAGCTTGGGTATAAGTGGGACAGGGGGCACTGAAGCTTTCTTT. The encoded protein is CARSLGISGTGGTEAFF.

This clone was detected once. The chain recombines TRBV19 with TRBJ1-3, with unresolved D. This CDR3 is built from 14 residues. Trimming removed 5 bases at V and 1 base at J, with 9 bases between. The germline gives CDR1 LNHDA, CDR2 SQIVND (reference sequence). CDR3 loop: CASSPTGSGNTIYF. CDR3 in DNA: TGTGCCAGTAGTCCGACCGGGTCTGGAAACACCATATATTTT.

This chain uses TRBV9 with TRBJ1-1; D not resolved. The CDR3 covers 13 residues. V gave up 0 bases and J gave up 4 bases, with 7 bases separating them. From germline, CDR1 is SGDLS and CDR2 YYNGEE. CDR3 DNA sequence: TGTGCCAGCAGCGTAGCGGCAGGCACTGAAGCTTTCTTT. This codes for CASSVAAGTEAFF.

J is TRBJ1-1 and V is TRBV4-3, with D unclear. The CDR3 is 14 residues long. Trimming removed 0 bases from V and 6 bases from J, with 11 bases in between. CDR1 is LGHNA, CDR2 YSLEER, per germline. The DNA of the CDR3 is TGCGCCAGCAGCCAAGAAAGGGCTAGGCCTGAAGCTTTCTTT. It is translated as CASSQERARPEAFF.

V and J are TRBV6-1 and TRBJ2-7, with a possible D match to TRBD1 (6 bases). Trimming pared 3 bases from V and 3 bases from J, leaving 18 bases between. The length of the CDR3 is 16 residues. CDR1 is MNHNS and CDR2 is SASEGT in the germline V gene. CDR3 amino acids: CASSDPGTPLGYEQYF. The CDR3 nucleotides are TGTGCCAGCAGTGATCCGGGGACACCCCTTGGCTACGAGCAGTACTTC.

The chain couples TRBV14 to TRBJ1-2; 8 positions match TRBD1. This CDR3 spans 13 amino acids. From germline, CDR1 is SGHDN and CDR2 FVKESK. V dropped 5 bases and J dropped 4; count of bases not matched to a gene: 3. CDR3 protein: CASSTDRAYGYTF. DNA of the CDR3: TGTGCCAGCAGCACGGACAGGGCCTATGGCTACACCTTC.

This CDR3 is CASGGQGGVNEKLFF. The DNA of the CDR3 is TGTGCCAGCGGAGGACAGGGAGGGGTTAATGAAAAACTGTTTTTT. The chain combines TRBV27 with TRBJ1-4; TRBD1 matches at 8 bases. Germline V CDR1 and CDR2: MNHEY, SMNVEV (reference sequence). The length of the CDR3 is 15 residues. The junction had 9 bases not matched to a gene; V was cut back by 8 bases and J by 4 bases.

The chain is built from TRBV27 and TRBJ1-1, with no clear D. Germline lookup yields CDR1 MNHEY and CDR2 SMNVEV (reference sequence). V was trimmed by 2 bases and J by 1 base, leaving 8 bases between them. This CDR3 is built from 14 residues. CDR3 region: CASSLRQANTEAFF. Written as DNA, the CDR3 is TGTGCCAGCAGTTTACGTCAGGCGAACACTGAAGCTTTCTTT.

The V and J genes are TRBV28 and TRBJ1-5; no firm D call. Germline CDR1 is MDHEN and CDR2 is SYDVKM. The CDR3 covers 15 residues. Trimming stripped 3 bases from V and 4 bases from J, with 13 bases between. CDR3 amino acids: CASSFGIKGNQPQHF. The CDR3 nucleotides read TGTGCCAGCAGTTTCGGGATCAAGGGTAATCAGCCCCAGCATTTT. Together with reference TRBV28 and TRBJ1-5, the CDR3 gives the full variable domain: DVKVTQSSRYLVKRTGEKVFLECVQDMDHENMFWYRQDPGLGLRLIYFSYDVKMKEKGDIPEGYSVSREKKERFSLILESASTNQTSMYLCASSFGIKGNQPQHFGDGTRLSIL.

The rearrangement joins TRBV12-3 or TRBV12-4 to TRBJ1-4; D unclear. The germline V and J ends were trimmed by 7 bases and 6 bases, with 12 bases remaining between them. The length of the CDR3 is 13 residues. CDR3 bases: TGTGCCAGCAAGGATAGAGGGTATGAAAAACTGTTTTTT. Protein product: CASKDRGYEKLFF.

V gene TRBV7-2 combines with J gene TRBJ2-5; weak D call: TRBD1 (6 bases). The CDR3 consists of 13 residues. Germline-derived CDR1 and CDR2 are SGHTA and FQGNSA. Trimming pared 8 bases from V and 1 base from J, leaving 11 bases between. CDR3 DNA sequence: TGTGCCAGCCAAGGGGGAAGCCAAGAGACCCAGTACTTC. Protein: CASQGGSQETQYF.

The rearrangement joins TRBV4-3 to TRBJ2-1, with D perhaps being TRBD1 or TRBD2 (6 bases each). CDR3 length: 18 residues. Trimming removed 2 bases from V and 3 bases from J, with 20 bases in between. Per the germline V gene, CDR1 is LGHNA and CDR2 is YSLEER. CDR3 loop: CASSQFGGLGGRYNEQFF. The CDR3 DNA sequence: TGCGCCAGCAGCCAATTCGGTGGGTTGGGGGGCCGCTACAATGAGCAGTTCTTC.

CDR3 coding DNA: TGTGCCAGCAAGCAAGGGGCGGTAAGCAATCAGCCCCAGCATTTT. It is translated as CASKQGAVSNQPQHF. The rearrangement uses TRBV3-1 (or the pseudogene TRBV3-2) and TRBJ1-5, with D possibly TRBD1 on 5 matching bases. The CDR3 runs to 15 residues. Per germline, CDR1 LGHDT and CDR2 YNNKEL (reference sequence). The V end lost 7 bases, the J end lost 1 base, and 14 bases lay between the germline ends.

V usage is TRBV25-1 and J usage is TRBJ1-3, with a weak D call TRBD1 (6 bases). The V and J ends lost 9 bases and 0 bases respectively, with 9 bases between them. Looked up from germline, CDR1 is MGHDK and CDR2 is SYGVNS. The CDR3 runs 13 residues. The DNA of the CDR3 is TGTGCCAGTGGACAGAACTCTGGAAACACCATATATTTT. Translation: CASGQNSGNTIYF.

The chain recombines TRBV18 with TRBJ1-2; D remains unclear. Trimming left V 3 bases short and J 2 bases short, with 10 bases between. The CDR3 sequence is 14 residues long. The germline CDR1 and CDR2 sequences are KGHSH and LQKENI. The CDR3 sequence: CASSPSDGNYGYTF. The CDR3 nucleotides are TGTGCCAGCTCACCTTCGGACGGGAACTATGGCTACACCTTC.